The clone carrying this T cell receptor (beta chain) came up a few times. This CDR3 spans 18 amino acids. TCRdb passed the RT-PCR reads through MiXCR, listing each CDR3 protein once. The sample records about 160,000 distinct CDR3 sequences, roughly 10% being singletons. The data are from a study of response to subunit inactivated influenza vaccine. The chain uses TRBV21-1 and TRBJ2-1; TRBD2, the table's D call, was not compared with the DNA. TRBV21-1 is tagged as a pseudogene. The input for sequencing was non-naive T cells sorted from PBMCs, taken 40 to 50 days after vaccination. This TCR came from a man in his fifties who received an inactivated influenza vaccine. The CDR3 nucleotides read TGTGCCAGCAGCAAAGGTGACAGCAGACTAGCGGGAATTCGCGGGCAGTTCTTC. Translated, it gives CASSKGDSRLAGIRGQFF.